This T cell receptor (beta chain) was recorded in a study of Graves' ophthalmopathy and Graves' hyperthyroidism. No donor had other autoimmune disease, uncontrolled infection, pregnancy or lactation. Establishment of the diagnosis relied upon clinical symptoms, serum thyroxine, TRAb, thyroid ultrasound and orbital computed tomography. Fresh peripheral blood, roughly 10 ml, was the PBMC source. CDR3 regions of TCR beta were amplified from RNA transcripts. An initial RT-PCR round employing HTBI primers preceded a second-round multiplex PCR. MiXCR, run by TCRdb on the multiplex PCR reads, gives a single entry per CDR3 protein. Of over 450,000 distinct CDR3 sequences in the sample, around 15% are singletons; the top ten hold 9.8%. This clonotype was seen at least ten times. Germline V gives CDR1 MNHEY, CDR2 SMNVEV (reference sequence). V shed 5 bases and J shed 4 bases, with 18 bases lying between them. This CDR3 has 16 amino acids.

This chain joins TRBV27 and TRBJ1-5; the D gene is possibly TRBD1 (6 bases). The specimen was blood. The TCR sequence derives from a woman under 40 with Graves' ophthalmopathy. The chain's CDR3 is CASSIQGGAGNQPQHF. The DNA of the CDR3 is TGTGCCAGCAGTATACAAGGGGGAGCTGGTAATCAGCCCCAGCATTTT.